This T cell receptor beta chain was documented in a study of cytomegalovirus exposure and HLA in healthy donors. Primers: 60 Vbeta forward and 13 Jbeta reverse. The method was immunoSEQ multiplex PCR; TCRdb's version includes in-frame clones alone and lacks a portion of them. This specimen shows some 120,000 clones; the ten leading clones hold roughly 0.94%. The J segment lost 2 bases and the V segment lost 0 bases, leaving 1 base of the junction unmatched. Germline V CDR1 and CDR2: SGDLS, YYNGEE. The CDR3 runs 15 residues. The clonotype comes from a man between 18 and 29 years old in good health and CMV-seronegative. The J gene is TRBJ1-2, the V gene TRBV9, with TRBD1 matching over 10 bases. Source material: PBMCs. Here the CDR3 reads CASSVGGQGNYGYTF. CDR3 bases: TGTGCCAGCAGCGTAGGGGGACAGGGGAACTATGGCTACACCTTC. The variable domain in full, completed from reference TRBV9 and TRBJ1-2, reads DSGVTQTPKHLITATGQRVTLRCSPRSGDLSVYWYQQSLDQGLQFLIQYYNGEERAKGNILERFSAQQFPDLHSELNLSSLELGDSALYFCASSVGGQGNYGYTFGSGTRLTVV.